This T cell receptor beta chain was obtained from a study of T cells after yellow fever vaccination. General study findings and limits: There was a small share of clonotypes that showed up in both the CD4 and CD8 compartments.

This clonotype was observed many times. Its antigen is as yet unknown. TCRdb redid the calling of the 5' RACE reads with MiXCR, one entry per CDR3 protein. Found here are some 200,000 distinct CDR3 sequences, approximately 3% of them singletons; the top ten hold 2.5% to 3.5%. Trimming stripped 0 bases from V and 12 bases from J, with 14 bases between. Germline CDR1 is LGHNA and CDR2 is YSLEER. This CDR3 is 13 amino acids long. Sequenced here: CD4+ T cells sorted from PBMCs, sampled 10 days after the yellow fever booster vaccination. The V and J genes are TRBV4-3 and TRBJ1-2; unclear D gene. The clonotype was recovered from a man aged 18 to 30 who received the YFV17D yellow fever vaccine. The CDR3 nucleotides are TGCGCCAGCAGCCAAGATGAGGCCGCGCGTCACACCTTC. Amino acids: CASSQDEAARHTF.